This T cell receptor (beta chain) came from a study of blood T cell repertoires in COVID-19. Overall study: The origin of the acute and convalescent COVID-19 samples was the United States, Italy and Spain. Nucleic acid was either cDNA or gDNA, and it came from T cells, B-cell-depleted T cells, or PBMCs.

From germline, CDR1 is SEHNR and CDR2 FQNEAQ (reference sequence). With 5 bases removed from V and 0 bases from J, the gap between germline ends came to 14 bases. CDR3 length: 16 amino acids. Original processing notes: Reference gene primer amplification gave nucleated cell count estimates. The method was immunoSEQ multiplex PCR; TCRdb's version includes in-frame clones alone and lacks a portion of them. V, J and clone size derive from that table, while D and trimming were established from the DNA sequence. The repertoire holds some 130,000 clones, with about four fifths as singletons. The chain combines TRBV7-9 with TRBJ1-3; D unresolved. The receptor's source is a middle-aged man with active or convalescent COVID-19. Sequencing was done on a sample of peripheral blood. The CDR3 loop reads CASSVKLALSGNTIYF. CDR3 DNA: TGTGCCAGCAGCGTTAAGTTAGCCCTCTCTGGAAACACCATATATTTT.